The 9 T cell receptor beta chains given below trace back to one sample, sequenced in a study of vaccination and CD4 T cells after COVID-19. The time point here: late sampling 161 to 241 days after vaccination in three convalescent patients. Treatment defined: roughly nine-day PBMC culture with coronavirus spike peptide pools or control peptides (ViraFEST assay). Their antigen targets remain unknown. Cultured CD4+ T-cell DNA underwent Oncomine TCR Beta short-read sequencing. MiXCR, applied by TCRdb to the PCR reads, yields one record per CDR3 protein. The sample lists about 22,000 distinct CDR3 sequences, 46% seen once, with about 13% in the top ten. The starting material was CD4+ T cells from blood, cultured in vitro, obtained about 7 months after SARS-CoV-2 vaccination. Every receptor here comes from a human donor who had recovered from COVID-19.

The CDR3 DNA sequence: TGTGCCAGCAGCACGGGGCAGCCCGGTTCGGATACGCAGTATTTT. Its protein product is CASSTGQPGSDTQYF. This chain links TRBV7-9 with TRBJ2-3; the D gene could be TRBD1 or TRBD2 (5 bases each). The CDR3 runs 15 residues. Germline CDR1 SEHNR, CDR2 FQNEAQ (reference sequence). Trimming cost V 5 bases and J 6 bases, with 18 bases left between them.

The chain couples TRBV20-1 to TRBJ1-2, with 8 bases that match TRBD1. V lost 3 bases and J lost 3; bases outside the gene matches: 9. Germline CDR1 reads DFQATT; CDR2 reads SNEGSKA (reference sequence). This CDR3 contains 15 residues. DNA of the CDR3: TGCAGTGCTAGCCCTTCAGGGGGCTTTGACTATGGCTACACCTTC. This codes for CSASPSGGFDYGYTF.

The chain employs TRBV19 and TRBJ2-1; no firm D call. Germline CDR1 and CDR2: LNHDA and SQIVND (reference sequence). CDR3 length equals 16 residues. Trimming took off 3 bases at V and 1 base at J, with 13 bases between the two ends. The CDR3 region has the DNA TGTGCCAGTAGTATTCGGAGTACCCTTTCCTACAATGAGCAGTTCTTC. Translated: CASSIRSTLSYNEQFF.

This clonotype was observed a few times. This rearrangement joins TRBV20-1 to TRBJ2-1; 7 bases fit TRBD2. The CDR3 is made up of 14 amino acids. Germline CDR1 and CDR2: DFQATT and SNEGSKA (reference sequence). The J segment lost 9 bases and the V segment lost 1 base, leaving 9 bases of the junction unmatched. CDR3 bases: TGCAGTGCTAGAGCCCCAGGGCGGGAGTCTGAGCAGTTCTTC. This gives the protein CSARAPGRESEQFF.

The CDR3 loop reads CASSLAPGHEQYF. The CDR3 bases are TGTGCCAGCAGCTTAGCGCCTGGGCACGAGCAGTACTTC. The rearrangement joins TRBV7-9 to TRBJ2-7; D is undetermined. The CDR3 extends over 13 amino acids. Germline CDR1 and CDR2: SEHNR and FQNEAQ (reference sequence). V was clipped by 0 bases and J by 5 bases, with 8 bases between them.

This clonotype showed up just a few times. This sequence joins TRBV20-1 and TRBJ2-1, with 9 bases identical to TRBD2. CDR1 DFQATT and CDR2 SNEGSKA come from the germline V gene (reference sequence). The CDR3 length is 16 residues. The trim removed 0 bases at V and 4 bases at J, leaving 7 bases unmatched. Here the CDR3 DNA reads TGCAGTGCTAGAGATCGAAGCGGGGGGTCATACAATGAGCAGTTCTTC. Translating it yields CSARDRSGGSYNEQFF.

This clonotype has more than one count but fewer than ten. The V and J genes are TRBV24-1 and TRBJ2-5; unclear D gene. With 2 bases removed from V and 3 bases from J, the gap between germline ends came to 6 bases. This CDR3 comprises 13 residues. Germline loops: CDR1 KGHDR, CDR2 SFDVKD. The CDR3 is CATSDWMKETQYF. DNA for the CDR3: TGTGCCACCAGTGATTGGATGAAAGAGACCCAGTACTTC.

This chain joins TRBV6-5 and TRBJ1-5; D is possibly TRBD1 (5 bases). The CDR3 covers 18 residues. Germline CDR1 and CDR2: MNHEY and SVGAGI. V was trimmed by 2 bases and J by 3 bases, leaving 20 bases between them. The CDR3 bases are TGTGCCAGCAGTTACCCCCCGGGGCCCTGGTTGGACAATCAGCCCCAGCATTTT. This encodes CASSYPPGPWLDNQPQHF.

The chain recombines TRBV4-1 with TRBJ1-6; perhaps TRBD1 as D (5 bases). Germline assignment: CDR1 MGHRA and CDR2 YSYEKL. The CDR3 contains 15 residues. V was shortened by 7 bases and J by 8 bases, with 18 bases between the two germline ends. The CDR3 spells CASNTQDFGDSPLHF. The CDR3 nucleotides are TGCGCCAGCAACACACAGGACTTCGGGGATTCACCCCTCCACTTT.